The clone carrying this T cell receptor (beta chain) was seen once. In the authors' workflow: It was from reference gene primer amplification that nucleated cell counts were estimated. Profiled with immunoSEQ multiplex PCR; TCRdb holds only in-frame clones, not every one. The DNA gave D and trimming, while V, J and clone size come from that table. The sample shows about 120,000 clones, 86% of them seen only once. This specimen comes from a study of blood T cell repertoires in COVID-19. Study-wide context: Some COVID-19 samples were acute and others convalescent; all came from the United States, Italy and Spain. Sources were T cells, B-cell-depleted T cells, or PBMCs; the material itself was cDNA or gDNA.

Sequencing was carried out using peripheral blood. The clonotype comes from a man aged 35 to 55 with acute or convalescent COVID-19.

This CDR3 reads CASSNLRGLPTYEQYF. The CDR3 nucleotides are TGTGCCAGCAGCAATCTCCGGGGACTCCCCACCTACGAGCAGTACTTC. This rearrangement joins TRBV21-1 to TRBJ2-7; TRBD2 was called by the table and not checked on the DNA. TRBV21-1 is shown as a pseudogene. The CDR3 has 16 amino acids.